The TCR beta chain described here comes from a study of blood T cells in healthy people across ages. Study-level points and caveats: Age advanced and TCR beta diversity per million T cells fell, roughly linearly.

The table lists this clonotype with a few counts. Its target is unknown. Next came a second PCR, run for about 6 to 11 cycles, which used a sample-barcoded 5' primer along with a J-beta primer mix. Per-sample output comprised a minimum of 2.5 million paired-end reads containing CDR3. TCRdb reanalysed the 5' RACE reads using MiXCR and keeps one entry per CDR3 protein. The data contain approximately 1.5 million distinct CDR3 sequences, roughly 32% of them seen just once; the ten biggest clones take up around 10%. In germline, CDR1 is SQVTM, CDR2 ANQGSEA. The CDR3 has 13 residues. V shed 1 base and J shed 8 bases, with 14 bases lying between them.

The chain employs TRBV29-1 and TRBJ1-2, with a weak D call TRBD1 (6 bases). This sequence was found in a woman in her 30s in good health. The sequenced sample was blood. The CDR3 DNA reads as TGCAGCGTTGAAGGTTGGGCAGGGGTAGGCTACACCTTC. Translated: CSVEGWAGVGYTF.